This T cell receptor beta chain came from a study of T cells in Graves' hyperthyroidism and ophthalmopathy. In this sample, this clonotype turned up many times. Antigen unknown. The source material, RNA transcripts, was used to amplify TCR beta CDR3 regions. The study used the HTBI primer set for a first-round RT-PCR of the TCR CDR3. TCRdb independently ran MiXCR on the multiplex PCR reads; one entry per CDR3 protein. The sample holds 300,000 or so distinct CDR3 sequences; over 20% are singletons and the top ten take around 50%. Fresh peripheral blood, roughly 10 ml, was the source of the PBMCs. After removal of 3 bases from V and 6 bases from J, the junction contained 8 bases not matched to a gene. The CDR3 covers 17 residues. Notes on the study in general: Onset of ophthalmopathy came a median roughly 6.5 months after the model predicted it. A model of 13 V-J features distinguished ophthalmopathy from stable hyperthyroidism.

The sequencing input was blood. The source of this sequence is a woman aged 45-59 years with Graves' hyperthyroidism. The chain combines TRBV12-3 or TRBV12-4 with TRBJ2-5, with 15 bases matching TRBD2. CDR3 amino acids: CASSFALGTSGRKTQYF. The CDR3 DNA sequence: TGTGCCAGCAGTTTCGCCCTGGGGACTAGCGGGAGGAAGACCCAGTACTTC.